This TCR beta chain was recovered during a study of vaccination effects on CD4 cells after COVID-19. Generated by immunoSEQ multiplex PCR, the TCRdb table keeps only in-frame clones and is missing some. The repertoire has approximately 37,000 clones, roughly 82% of them found once; the top ten carry roughly 3%. Isolating CD4+ T cells followed roughly ten days of culture. About this clone: What it binds is not known.

The CDR3 contains 14 residues. Trimming took 0 bases from V and 6 from J, leaving 6 bases between them. Germline V gene lookup returns CDR1 MNHEY and CDR2 SVGAGI. The TCR comes from a human donor who received a COVID-19 vaccine. The chain joins TRBV6-5 to TRBJ1-6; D gene unclear. The starting material was CD4+ T cells from PBMCs cultured without peptide, obtained before COVID-19 vaccination. CDR3 residues: CASSYSRFNSPLHF. The CDR3 region has the DNA TGTGCCAGCAGTTACTCAAGATTTAATTCACCCCTCCACTTT.